Each of the 16 T cell receptor beta chains below was sequenced from the same sample in a study of cytomegalovirus exposure and HLA in healthy donors. The primer mix had 60 Vbeta and 13 Jbeta primers. The protocol was immunoSEQ multiplex PCR, while the TCRdb copy is restricted to in-frame clones and leaves out a portion. Of more than 100,000 clones listed, around 79% are singletons. Specimen: PBMCs. Receptors originate from a man aged 50 to 60 in good health and CMV-seropositive.

The chain uses TRBV9 and TRBJ2-7; 7 bases align to TRBD2. J lost 5 bases, V lost 3 bases, and 5 bases had no gene match. Germline values: CDR1 SGDLS, CDR2 YYNGEE. CDR3 size: 13 residues. CDR3 sequence (DNA): TGTGCCAGCAGCGCCAGCGGGAACCACGAGCAGTACTTC. Its translation is CASSASGNHEQYF.

This chain uses TRBV7-9 with TRBJ1-1; 7 nucleotides agree with TRBD1. Per the germline V gene, CDR1 is SEHNR and CDR2 is FQNEAQ (reference sequence). The CDR3 covers 13 residues. With 5 bases clipped from V and 5 bases from J, the junction kept 5 bases outside the gene matches. This CDR3 reads CASSPDRVTEAFF. CDR3 coding DNA: TGTGCCAGCAGCCCCGACAGGGTGACTGAAGCTTTCTTT.

The rearrangement links TRBV7-2 to TRBJ2-1, with D perhaps TRBD1 (6 bases). Trimming cost V 5 bases and J 0 bases, with 11 bases left between them. This CDR3 contains 15 residues. The germline gives CDR1 SGHTA, CDR2 FQGNSA. CDR3 bases: TGTGCCAGCAGCCCAGGACAGTTCTCCTACAATGAGCAGTTCTTC. Translating it yields CASSPGQFSYNEQFF.

The V and J genes are TRBV12-1 and TRBJ2-7; the table's D call of TRBD1 was not tested on the DNA. TRBV12-1 is termed a pseudogene. The CDR3 spans 13 residues. The CDR3 loop is CASSFVVWDREYF. Here the CDR3 DNA reads TGTGCCAGCAGCTTTGTCGTCTGGGACAGGGAGTACTTC.

V gene TRBV7-2 combines with J gene TRBJ2-2; a weak D match, TRBD2 (5 bases). The V and J ends lost 5 bases and 2 bases respectively, with 12 bases between them. Germline CDR1 and CDR2: SGHTA and FQGNSA. This CDR3 contains 15 residues. The CDR3 DNA follows: TGTGCCAGCAGCCCCGGAGGCAGAAACACCGGGGAGCTGTTTTTT. Translating it yields CASSPGGRNTGELFF.

The chain couples TRBV20-1 to TRBJ2-5; no reliable D call. The J call may be mistaken, given a closer DNA end match to TRBJ2-7. There are 11 residues in the CDR3. Germline-derived CDR1 and CDR2 are DFQATT and SNEGSKA (reference sequence). The DNA of the CDR3 is TGCAGTGCTAGGGCGGAATACGAGCAGTACTTC. Translation gives CSARAEYEQYF.

This chain uses TRBV7-2 with TRBJ2-2; TRBD2 aligns across 7 bases. V lost 1 base, J lost 0 bases, and 2 bases stayed unmatched. CDR3 length equals 16 residues. Germline CDR1 is SGHTA and CDR2 is FQGNSA. As DNA, the CDR3 is TGTGCCAGCAGCTTAGGCGGGAGTTCGAACACCGGGGAGCTGTTTTTT. This gives the protein CASSLGGSSNTGELFF.

The chain recombines TRBV6-1 with TRBJ2-1; perhaps TRBD1 as D (6 bases). The CDR3 is 18 residues long. Trimming took off 0 bases at V and 5 bases at J, with 20 bases between the two ends. Germline-derived CDR1 and CDR2 are MNHNS and SASEGT. CDR3 bases: TGTGCCAGCAGTGAAGCGCGGTTAGGGACATGGGATGACAATGAGCAGTTCTTC. It is translated as CASSEARLGTWDDNEQFF.

The rearrangement links TRBV4-3 to TRBJ2-1, with 8 bases lining up with TRBD2. This CDR3 contains 16 residues. CDR1 and CDR2 (germline): LGHNA, YSLEER. Trimming cost V 0 bases and J 4 bases; bases outside gene matches: 5. CDR3 nucleotides: TGCGCCAGCAGCCAAGATCAAGGACTAGCTTACAATGAGCAGTTCTTC. It is translated as CASSQDQGLAYNEQFF.

The rearrangement uses TRBV7-2 and TRBJ2-3; 7 bases align to TRBD1. The germline V gene has CDR1 SGHTA and CDR2 FQGNSA. The V and J ends lost 5 bases and 0 bases, in that order; junction bases with no gene match: 5. The CDR3 runs 15 residues. CDR3: CASSMDRSSTDTQYF. The CDR3 DNA follows: TGTGCCAGCAGCATGGACAGGTCTAGCACAGATACGCAGTATTTT.

The DNA for the CDR3 is TGTGCCAGCAGCTCCCTGTGGGACCTAGCGGGAGTAGGCGAGCAGTACTTC. Translation: CASSSLWDLAGVGEQYF. This chain joins TRBV5-8 and TRBJ2-7, with TRBD2 identical over 10 bases. J was trimmed by 6 bases and V by 3 bases; bases with no gene match: 15. Germline V gene data show CDR1 as SGHTS and CDR2 as YDEGEE. The CDR3 spans 17 residues.

CDR3 sequence: CASSQSRAGTGELFF. The CDR3 nucleotides are TGTGCCAGCAGCCAATCGAGGGCGGGGACCGGGGAGCTGTTTTTT. This chain connects TRBV7-2 to TRBJ2-2, with a possible D match to TRBD2 (6 bases). CDR1 is SGHTA, CDR2 FQGNSA, per germline. This CDR3 is built from 15 residues. V was pared by 5 bases and J by 5 bases, with 15 bases between. Full variable domain (rest looked up from reference TRBV7-2 and TRBJ2-2): GAGVSQSPSNKVTEKGKDVELRCDPISGHTALYWYRQSLGQGLEFLIYFQGNSAPDKSGLPSDRFSAERTGGSVSTLTIQRTQQEDSAVYLCASSQSRAGTGELFFGEGSRLTVL.

The chain combines TRBV18 with TRBJ2-5, with 9 bases aligning to TRBD2. The germline V gene encodes CDR1 KGHSH and CDR2 LQKENI. This CDR3 contains 14 residues. With 4 bases clipped from V and 5 bases from J, the junction kept 5 bases outside the gene matches. CDR3 protein: CASSRSSGEETQYF. CDR3 DNA: TGTGCCAGCTCACGATCTAGCGGGGAGGAGACCCAGTACTTC.

The chain links TRBV12-5 to TRBJ2-3; tentative D call: TRBD2 (5 bases). Trimming shortened V by 2 bases and J by 0 bases, and 12 bases separated the two germline ends. The CDR3 consists of 16 residues. CDR1 is LGHNT, CDR2 FRNRAP, per germline. CDR3 DNA sequence: TGTGCTAGTGGTTTGCCCTCCCGGGAAAGCACAGATACGCAGTATTTT. Amino acid sequence: CASGLPSRESTDTQYF.

V and J are TRBV7-9 and TRBJ2-2; 11 bases fit TRBD1. Germline trimming cut 5 bases from V and 7 bases from J; bases unmatched to any gene: 6. Germline V gene data show CDR1 as SEHNR and CDR2 as FQNEAQ (reference sequence). The CDR3 spans 15 residues. CDR3 loop: CASSTGQGAGGELFF. The CDR3, as DNA: TGTGCCAGCAGCACCGGACAGGGGGCAGGCGGGGAGCTGTTTTTT.

This clone was seen a single time. The chain is built from TRBV29-1 and TRBJ2-5, with D unclear. Germline CDR1 and CDR2: SQVTM and ANQGSEA. The CDR3 is 12 residues long. Trimming took 6 bases from V and 2 from J, leaving 10 bases between them. CDR3: CSVRPGQETQYF. The DNA for the CDR3 is TGCAGCGTGCGCCCTGGTCAAGAGACCCAGTACTTC.